This TCR beta chain was obtained from a study of T cell repertoires in cytomegalovirus infection. Background on the study: Selected CMV epitopes included recently identified HLA-C-restricted ones as well as well-studied HLA-B-restricted ones. Both CMV infection and a matching HLA type were indicated by public TCR beta signatures. Study-level findings and limits: The ex vivo response was dominated by HLA-C-restricted CMV-specific TCR beta clonotypes.

This clonotype was observed a handful of times. Its antigen is undetermined. In TCRdb, the reads were re-called with MiXCR into one record per CDR3 protein. The sample holds some 350,000 distinct CDR3 sequences, about 29% seen once. CDR3 size: 16 residues. V was clipped by 1 base and J by 4 bases, with 16 bases between them. Germline loops: CDR1 SGHTA, CDR2 FQGTGA. Sequenced material: cultured PBMCs, taken from culture after CMV antigen stimulation. This sequence originates from a human donor in good health (CMV status not recorded). Some clones in this sample may be carry-over from other donors' samples. The chain carries TRBV7-3 and TRBJ1-1; no reliable D call. The CDR3 loop is CASSLRSSGKATEAFF. Written as DNA, the CDR3 is TGTGCCAGCAGCTTAAGGAGCTCGGGGAAGGCCACTGAAGCTTTCTTT.